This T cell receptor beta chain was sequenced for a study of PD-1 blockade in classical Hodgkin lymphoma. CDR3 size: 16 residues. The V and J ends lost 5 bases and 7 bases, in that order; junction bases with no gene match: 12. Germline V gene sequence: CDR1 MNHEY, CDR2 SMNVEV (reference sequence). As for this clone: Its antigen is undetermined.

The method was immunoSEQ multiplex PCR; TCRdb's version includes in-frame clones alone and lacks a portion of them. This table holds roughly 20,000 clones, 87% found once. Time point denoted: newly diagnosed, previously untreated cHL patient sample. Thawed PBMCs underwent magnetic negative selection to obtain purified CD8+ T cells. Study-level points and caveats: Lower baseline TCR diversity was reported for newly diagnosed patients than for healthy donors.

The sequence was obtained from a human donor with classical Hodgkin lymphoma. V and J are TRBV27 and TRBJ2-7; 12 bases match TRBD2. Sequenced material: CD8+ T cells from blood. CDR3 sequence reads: CASSPTRLAGAGEQYF. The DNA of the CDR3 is TGTGCCAGCAGTCCGACGCGACTAGCGGGAGCGGGGGAGCAGTACTTC.